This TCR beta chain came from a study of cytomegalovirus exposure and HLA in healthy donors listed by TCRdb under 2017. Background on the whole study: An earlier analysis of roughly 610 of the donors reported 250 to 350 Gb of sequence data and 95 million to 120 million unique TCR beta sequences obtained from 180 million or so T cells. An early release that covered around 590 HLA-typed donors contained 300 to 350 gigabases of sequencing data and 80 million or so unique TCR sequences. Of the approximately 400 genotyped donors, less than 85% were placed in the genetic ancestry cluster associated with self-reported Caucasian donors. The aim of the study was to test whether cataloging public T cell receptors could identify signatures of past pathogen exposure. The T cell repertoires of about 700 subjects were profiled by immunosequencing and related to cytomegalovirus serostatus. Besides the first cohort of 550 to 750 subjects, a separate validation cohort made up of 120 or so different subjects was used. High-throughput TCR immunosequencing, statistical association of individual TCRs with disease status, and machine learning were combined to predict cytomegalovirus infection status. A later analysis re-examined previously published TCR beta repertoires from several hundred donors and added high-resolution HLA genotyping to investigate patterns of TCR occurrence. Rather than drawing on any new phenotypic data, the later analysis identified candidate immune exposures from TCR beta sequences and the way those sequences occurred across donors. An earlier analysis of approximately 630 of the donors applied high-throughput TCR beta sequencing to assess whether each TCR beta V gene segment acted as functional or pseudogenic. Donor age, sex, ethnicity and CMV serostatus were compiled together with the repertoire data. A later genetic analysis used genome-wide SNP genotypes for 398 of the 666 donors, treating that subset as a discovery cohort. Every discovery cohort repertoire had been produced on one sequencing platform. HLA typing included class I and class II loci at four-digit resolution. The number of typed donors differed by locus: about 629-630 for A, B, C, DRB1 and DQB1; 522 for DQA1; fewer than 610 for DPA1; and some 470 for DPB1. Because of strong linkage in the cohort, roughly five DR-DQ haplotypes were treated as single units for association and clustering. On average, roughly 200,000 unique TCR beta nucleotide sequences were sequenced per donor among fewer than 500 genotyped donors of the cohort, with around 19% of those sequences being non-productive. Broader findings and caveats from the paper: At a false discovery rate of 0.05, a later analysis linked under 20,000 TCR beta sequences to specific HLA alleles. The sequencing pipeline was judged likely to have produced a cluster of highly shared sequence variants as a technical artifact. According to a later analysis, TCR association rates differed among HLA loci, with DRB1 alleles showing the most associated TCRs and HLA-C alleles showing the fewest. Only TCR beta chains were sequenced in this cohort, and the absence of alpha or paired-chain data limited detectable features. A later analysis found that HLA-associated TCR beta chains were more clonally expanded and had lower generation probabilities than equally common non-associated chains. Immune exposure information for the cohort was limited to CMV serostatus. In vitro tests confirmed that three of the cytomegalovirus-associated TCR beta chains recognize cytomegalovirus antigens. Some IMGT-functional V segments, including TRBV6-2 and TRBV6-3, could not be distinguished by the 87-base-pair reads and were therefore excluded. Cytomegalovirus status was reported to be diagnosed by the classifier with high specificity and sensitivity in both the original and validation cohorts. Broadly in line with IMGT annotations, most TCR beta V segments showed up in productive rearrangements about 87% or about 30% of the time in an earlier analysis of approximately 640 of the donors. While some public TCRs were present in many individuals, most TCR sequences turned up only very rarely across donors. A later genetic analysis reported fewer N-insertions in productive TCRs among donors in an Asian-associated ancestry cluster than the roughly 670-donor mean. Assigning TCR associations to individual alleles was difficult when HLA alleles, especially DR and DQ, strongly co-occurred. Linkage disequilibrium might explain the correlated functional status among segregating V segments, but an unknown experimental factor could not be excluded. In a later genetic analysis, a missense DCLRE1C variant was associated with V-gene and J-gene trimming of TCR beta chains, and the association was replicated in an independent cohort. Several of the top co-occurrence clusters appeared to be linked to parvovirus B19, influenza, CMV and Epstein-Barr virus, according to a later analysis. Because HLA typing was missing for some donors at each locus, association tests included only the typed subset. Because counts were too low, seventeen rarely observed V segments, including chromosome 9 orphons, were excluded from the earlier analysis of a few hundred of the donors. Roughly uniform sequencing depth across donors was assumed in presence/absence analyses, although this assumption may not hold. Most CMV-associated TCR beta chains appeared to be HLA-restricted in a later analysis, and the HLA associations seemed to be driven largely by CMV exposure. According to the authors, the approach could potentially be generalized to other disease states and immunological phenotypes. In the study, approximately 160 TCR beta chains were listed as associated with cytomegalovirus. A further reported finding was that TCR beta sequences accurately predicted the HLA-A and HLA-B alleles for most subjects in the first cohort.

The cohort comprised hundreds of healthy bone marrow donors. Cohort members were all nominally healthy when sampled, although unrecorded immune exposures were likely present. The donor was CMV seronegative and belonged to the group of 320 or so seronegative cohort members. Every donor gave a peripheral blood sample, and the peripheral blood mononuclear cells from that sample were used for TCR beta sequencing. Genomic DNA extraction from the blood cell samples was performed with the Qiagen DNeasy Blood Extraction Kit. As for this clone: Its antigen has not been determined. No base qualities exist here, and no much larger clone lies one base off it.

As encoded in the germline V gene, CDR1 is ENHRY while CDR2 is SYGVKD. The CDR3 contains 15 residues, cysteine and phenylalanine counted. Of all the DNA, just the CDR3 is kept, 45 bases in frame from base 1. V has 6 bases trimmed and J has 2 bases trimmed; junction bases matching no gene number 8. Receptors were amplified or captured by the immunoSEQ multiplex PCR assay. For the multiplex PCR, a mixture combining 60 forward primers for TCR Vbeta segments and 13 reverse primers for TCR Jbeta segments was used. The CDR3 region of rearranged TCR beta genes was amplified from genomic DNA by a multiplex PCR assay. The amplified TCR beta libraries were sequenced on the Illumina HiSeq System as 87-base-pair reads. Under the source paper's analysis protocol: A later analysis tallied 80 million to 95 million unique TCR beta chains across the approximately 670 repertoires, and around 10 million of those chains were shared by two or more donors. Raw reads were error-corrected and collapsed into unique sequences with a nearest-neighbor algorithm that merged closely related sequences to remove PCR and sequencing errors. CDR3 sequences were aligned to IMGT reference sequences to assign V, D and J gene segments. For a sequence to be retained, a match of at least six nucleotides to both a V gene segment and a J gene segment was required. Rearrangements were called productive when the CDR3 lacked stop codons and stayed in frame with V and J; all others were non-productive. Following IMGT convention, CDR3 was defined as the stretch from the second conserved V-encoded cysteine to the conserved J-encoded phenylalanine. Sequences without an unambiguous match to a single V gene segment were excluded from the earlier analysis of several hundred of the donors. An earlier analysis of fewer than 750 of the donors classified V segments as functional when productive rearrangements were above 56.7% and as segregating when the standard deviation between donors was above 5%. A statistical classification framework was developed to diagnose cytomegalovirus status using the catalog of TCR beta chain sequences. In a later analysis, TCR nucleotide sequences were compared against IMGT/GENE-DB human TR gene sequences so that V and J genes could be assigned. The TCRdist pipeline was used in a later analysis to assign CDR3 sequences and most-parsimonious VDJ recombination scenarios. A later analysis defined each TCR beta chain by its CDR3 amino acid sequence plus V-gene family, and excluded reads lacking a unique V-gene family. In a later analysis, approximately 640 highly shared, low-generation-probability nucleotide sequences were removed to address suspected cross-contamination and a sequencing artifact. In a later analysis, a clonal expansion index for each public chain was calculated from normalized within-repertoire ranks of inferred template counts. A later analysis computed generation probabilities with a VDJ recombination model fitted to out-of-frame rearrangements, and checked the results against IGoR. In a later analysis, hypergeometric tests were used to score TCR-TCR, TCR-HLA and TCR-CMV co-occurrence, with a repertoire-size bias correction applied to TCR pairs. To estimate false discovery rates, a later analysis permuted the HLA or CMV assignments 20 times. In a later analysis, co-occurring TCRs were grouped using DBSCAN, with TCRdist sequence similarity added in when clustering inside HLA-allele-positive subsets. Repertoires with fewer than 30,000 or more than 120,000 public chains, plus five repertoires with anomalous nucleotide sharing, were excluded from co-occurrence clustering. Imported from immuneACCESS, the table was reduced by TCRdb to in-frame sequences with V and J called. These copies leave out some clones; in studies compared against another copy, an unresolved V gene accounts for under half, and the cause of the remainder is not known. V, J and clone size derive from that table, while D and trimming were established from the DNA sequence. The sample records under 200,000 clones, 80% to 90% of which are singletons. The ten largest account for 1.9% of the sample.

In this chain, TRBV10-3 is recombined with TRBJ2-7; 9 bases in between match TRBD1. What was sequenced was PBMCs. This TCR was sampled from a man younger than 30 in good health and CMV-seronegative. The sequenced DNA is TGTGCCATCAGGGCCACGGACAGGGGACCCTACGAGCAGTACTTC. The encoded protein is CAIRATDRGPYEQYF.